What follows are 25 T cell receptor beta chains derived from one specimen sequenced in a study of CD8 T cells in ankylosing spondylitis. General study findings and limits: A TCR beta motif made of 7 to 9 highly homologous variants seemed typical of ankylosing spondylitis blood.

These TCRs are of unknown antigen specificity. Each CDR3 protein is one row after TCRdb ran MiXCR on the 5' RACE reads. The sample consists of 250,000 to 350,000 distinct CDR3 sequences, approximately 8% of them appearing once. Sequences were obtained from blood, either unsorted or a sorted T cell fraction (not recorded which). The receptors come from a male donor with ankylosing spondylitis.

This clonotype has more than one count but fewer than ten. The chain uses TRBV5-6 and TRBJ2-5, with 7 positions matching TRBD1. The CDR3 runs to 14 residues. V was clipped by 3 bases and J by 4 bases; unmatched bases: 6. Per the germline V gene, CDR1 is SGHDT and CDR2 is YYEEEE. CDR3 in amino acids: CASSSDRELETQYF. In nucleotides, the CDR3 is TGTGCCAGCAGCTCCGACAGGGAGCTAGAGACCCAGTACTTC. The full variable domain, its missing parts supplied by reference TRBV5-6 and TRBJ2-5, is DAGVTQSPTHLIKTRGQQVTLRCSPKSGHDTVSWYQQALGQGPQFIFQYYEEEERQRGNFPDRFSGHQFPNYSSELNVNALLLGDSALYLCASSSDRELETQYFGPGTRLLVL.

In this sample, this clonotype turned up a few times. The rearrangement links TRBV29-1 to TRBJ2-3; TRBD1 is a possible D gene (7 bases). Germline lookup yields CDR1 SQVTM and CDR2 ANQGSEA. CDR3 size: 13 residues. Trimming stripped 4 bases from V and 6 bases from J, with 14 bases between. The CDR3 loop reads CSVVQGGEDTQYF. The CDR3 nucleotides are TGCAGCGTTGTGCAGGGGGGAGAGGATACGCAGTATTTT.

The CDR3 sequence: CASSRDTFSYEQYF. The CDR3 region has the DNA TGTGCCAGCAGTCGGGACACCTTCTCCTACGAGCAGTACTTC. The chain employs TRBV2 and TRBJ2-7; a weak D match, TRBD1 (6 bases). The CDR3 is 14 amino acids. Between the trimmed V and J ends, which lost 5 bases and 0 bases, there was a span of 11 bases. Germline loops: CDR1 SNHLY, CDR2 FYNNEI.

This clonotype was found a few times. The chain has TRBV20-1 and TRBJ2-7; 7 bases are a match to TRBD2. Trimming removed 6 bases from V and 4 bases from J; junction bases left unmatched: 9. The CDR3 is 13 amino acids. The germline gives CDR1 DFQATT, CDR2 SNEGSKA (reference sequence). The CDR3 loop is CSALRLAQYEQYF. CDR3 nucleotide sequence: TGCAGTGCCCTGCGACTAGCCCAATACGAGCAGTACTTC.

In this sample, this clonotype turned up many times. The chain employs TRBV29-1 and TRBJ2-4; TRBD1 aligns across 10 bases. With V trimmed by 7 bases and J by 3 bases, 9 bases remained unmatched. The CDR3 covers 15 residues. Germline V gene sequence: CDR1 SQVTM, CDR2 ANQGSEA. The CDR3 region is CSARDRGRDKNIQYF. Here the CDR3 DNA reads TGCAGCGCGCGGGACAGGGGCCGGGACAAAAACATTCAGTACTTC.

The CDR3 coding sequence is TGTGCCAGCAGTCGGGCCCTCCGCAGCTCCTATAATTCACCCCTCCACTTT. Encoded protein: CASSRALRSSYNSPLHF. This chain joins TRBV6-1 and TRBJ1-6; D uncertain. The V end was cut by 5 bases, the J end by 0 bases, with 14 bases between. From germline, CDR1 is MNHNS and CDR2 SASEGT. The CDR3 is 17 residues long.

This clonotype was detected only a few times. V and J are TRBV7-2 and TRBJ2-1, with D possibly matching TRBD2 (6 bases). CDR3 length: 16 amino acids. Germline lookup yields CDR1 SGHTA and CDR2 FQGNSA. Trimming left V 0 bases short and J 7 bases short, with 16 bases between. The CDR3 here is CASSLAGGPSKNEQFF. CDR3 nucleotides: TGTGCCAGCAGCTTAGCTGGAGGGCCAAGTAAGAATGAGCAGTTCTTC.

Many counts were recorded for this clonotype. This sequence joins TRBV29-1 and TRBJ2-3; 7 bases fit TRBD2. After removal of 7 bases from V and 0 bases from J, the junction contained 7 bases not matched to a gene. Germline CDR1 reads SQVTM; CDR2 reads ANQGSEA. The CDR3 length is 14 residues. For the CDR3, the DNA is TGCAGCGCTGAGGGAGCGGGAAGCACAGATACGCAGTATTTT. Protein sequence: CSAEGAGSTDTQYF.

The table lists this clonotype with many counts. The V gene is TRBV4-2, the J gene TRBJ2-4; TRBD2 matches 7 bases. Per the germline V gene, CDR1 is LGHNA and CDR2 is YNFKEQ. The CDR3 covers 17 residues. V lost 0 bases and J lost 3; bases outside the gene matches: 8. This CDR3 is CASSQDRGTTNKNIQYF. CDR3 DNA sequence: TGTGCCAGCAGCCAAGACCGCGGGACTACCAACAAAAACATTCAGTACTTC.

CDR3 region: CASSLAIGTGFTEAFF. The CDR3 DNA reads as TGCGCCAGCAGCTTGGCCATCGGGACAGGGTTTACTGAAGCTTTCTTT. The rearrangement links TRBV5-1 to TRBJ1-1; TRBD1 agrees at 9 bases. Trimming cost V 0 bases and J 5 bases; bases outside gene matches: 8. CDR1 is SGHRS and CDR2 is YFSETQ in the germline V gene. This CDR3 region has 16 residues.

V usage is TRBV19 and J usage is TRBJ2-1, with 7 bases lining up with TRBD1. Germline CDR1 LNHDA, CDR2 SQIVND (reference sequence). The junction had 7 bases not matched to a gene; V was cut back by 3 bases and J by 8 bases. CDR3 size: 14 residues. CDR3 nucleotide sequence: TGTGCCAGTAGTATGATAACAGGGGCACATGAGCAGTTCTTC. Amino acids: CASSMITGAHEQFF. The whole variable domain, remainder taken from reference TRBV19 and TRBJ2-1, is DGGITQSPKYLFRKEGQNVTLSCEQNLNHDAMYWYRQDPGQGLRLIYYSQIVNDFQKGDIAEGYSVSREKKESFPLTVTSAQKNPTAFYLCASSMITGAHEQFFGPGTRLTVL.

This clonotype was seen a few times. CDR3 protein: CASSFTSGRRYEQYF. For the CDR3, the DNA is TGTGCCAGCAGCTTCACGTCTGGGAGAAGATACGAGCAGTACTTC. The J gene is TRBJ2-7, the V gene TRBV5-5; the D gene is possibly TRBD2 (5 bases). From germline, CDR1 is SGHKS and CDR2 YYEKEE (reference sequence). V lost 2 bases, J lost 4 bases, and 16 bases lay in between. This CDR3 comprises 15 residues.

V and J are TRBV12-3 or TRBV12-4 and TRBJ1-6; D is uncertain. This CDR3 spans 14 amino acids. The V and J ends lost 6 bases and 7 bases respectively, with 13 bases between them. DNA for the CDR3: TGTGCCAGCAGGGATTGGCAGAGGAATTCACCCCTCCACTTT. Residues: CASRDWQRNSPLHF.

This clonotype occurred a few times. The chain links TRBV14 to TRBJ1-6; tentative D call: TRBD1 (6 bases). CDR1 is SGHDN and CDR2 is FVKESK in the germline V gene. The CDR3 has 15 amino acids. V was pared by 4 bases and J by 7 bases, with 14 bases between. The CDR3 reads CASSPTRQGNSPLHF. The CDR3 nucleotides read TGTGCCAGCAGCCCGACCCGCCAGGGGAATTCACCCCTCCACTTT.

In this sample, this clonotype turned up a few times. In DNA form, the CDR3 reads TGTGCCAGCAGCTTACCCCCGGGCAGGTCGGTTCTTACTGAAGCTTTCTTT. Its protein product is CASSLPPGRSVLTEAFF. The chain couples TRBV7-9 to TRBJ1-1; the D is unclear. V was clipped by 2 bases and J by 5 bases, with 21 bases between them. The CDR3 sequence is 17 residues long. The germline CDR1 and CDR2 sequences are SEHNR and FQNEAQ (reference sequence).

The chain has TRBV7-2 and TRBJ1-1; D is ambiguous. CDR3 length: 15 amino acids. Germline V lookup: CDR1 SGHTA, CDR2 FQGNSA. V was cut by 5 bases and J by 3 bases, with 16 bases left in between. The CDR3: CASSVLTDFDTEAFF. The CDR3 bases are TGTGCCAGCAGCGTCCTTACAGATTTTGACACTGAAGCTTTCTTT.

This clonotype is labeled medium-sized. The rearrangement links TRBV2 to TRBJ2-4; 16 positions agree with TRBD2. Germline CDR1 is SNHLY and CDR2 is FYNNEI. V lost 6 bases and J lost 7; bases outside the gene matches: 6. The CDR3 is made up of 16 amino acids. The CDR3 protein is CASRVGLAGGTNIQYF. The DNA for the CDR3 is TGTGCCAGCAGGGTGGGACTAGCGGGAGGGACGAACATTCAGTACTTC.

V usage is TRBV6-5 and J usage is TRBJ2-1; TRBD2 matches at 9 bases. Germline CDR1 MNHEY, CDR2 SVGAGI. CDR3 size: 16 residues. V gave up 4 bases and J gave up 4 bases; unmatched junction bases: 8. The CDR3 loop reads CASSSRGGRGYNEQFF. Written as DNA, the CDR3 is TGTGCCAGCAGTTCCCGTGGCGGGAGGGGGTACAATGAGCAGTTCTTC.

The J gene is TRBJ2-3, the V gene TRBV7-9; D unclear. Germline V gene sequence: CDR1 SEHNR, CDR2 FQNEAQ (reference sequence). V lost 5 bases and J 5 bases, leaving 20 bases between the germline ends. This CDR3 comprises 16 residues. CDR3 sequence reads: CASSPTSTVVGDTQYF. The CDR3 nucleotides read TGTGCCAGCAGCCCGACCTCTACGGTAGTAGGAGATACGCAGTATTTT.

The CDR3 DNA sequence: TGCGCCAGCGGGGTCAACGTAGGGCAGGGGGCAGACGAGCAGTACTTC. Translation gives CASGVNVGQGADEQYF. The chain joins TRBV5-1 to TRBJ2-7, with 8 bases matching TRBD1. CDR3 length equals 16 residues. The ends lost 7 bases at V and 5 bases at J; junction bases unmatched: 17. Germline CDR1 SGHRS, CDR2 YFSETQ.

The rearrangement uses TRBV20-1 and TRBJ2-3; the match to TRBD2 covers 9 bases. The CDR3 sequence is 15 residues long. Trimming took 3 bases from V and 6 from J; bases not matched to a gene: 10. Germline V lookup: CDR1 DFQATT, CDR2 SNEGSKA (reference sequence). DNA of the CDR3: TGCAGTGCTAGGGGGCTAGCGGGAAATGATGATACGCAGTATTTT. This encodes CSARGLAGNDDTQYF.

This chain uses TRBV20-1 with TRBJ2-7, with 11 bases that match TRBD2. With V trimmed by 5 bases and J by 2 bases, 5 bases remained unmatched. This CDR3 has 14 amino acids. Germline values: CDR1 DFQATT, CDR2 SNEGSKA (reference sequence). The CDR3 protein is CSAERLAGTYEQYF. CDR3 DNA sequence: TGCAGTGCTGAAAGACTAGCGGGAACCTACGAGCAGTACTTC.

CDR3 DNA: TGCGCCAGCAGCCCGATCCGGGACAGTAATGAAAAACTGTTTTTT. This sequence encodes CASSPIRDSNEKLFF. This chain links TRBV5-1 with TRBJ1-4, with 7 bases aligning to TRBD1. Germline loops: CDR1 SGHRS, CDR2 YFSETQ. Trimming cost V 4 bases and J 4 bases; bases outside gene matches: 7. The CDR3 covers 15 residues.

This clonotype occurred a few times. This CDR3 is CSVDAYNEQFF. The CDR3 DNA reads TGCAGCGTTGACGCGTACAATGAGCAGTTCTTC. This rearrangement joins TRBV29-1 to TRBJ2-1; D call uncertain. The CDR3 runs to 11 residues. Trimming shortened V by 3 bases and J by 4 bases, and 4 bases separated the two germline ends. Germline loops: CDR1 SQVTM, CDR2 ANQGSEA.

This clonotype was found a few times. As DNA, the CDR3 is TGTGCCAGCAGTGCCAGGGTAGGAGCAAAACTGTTTTTT. Amino acid sequence: CASSARVGAKLFF. This rearrangement joins TRBV6-4 to TRBJ1-4; D is perhaps TRBD1 (5 bases). V was pared by 4 bases and J by 10 bases, with 13 bases between. Germline assignment: CDR1 MRHNA and CDR2 SNTAGT. The CDR3 has 13 residues.